Listed below are T cell receptor beta chains from one sample, sequenced in a study of OX40 agonist ivuxolimab in advanced cancers. The method was immunoSEQ multiplex PCR; TCRdb's version includes in-frame clones alone and lacks a portion of them. Among roughly 90,000 clones listed, more than 75% were seen once. The sample consisted of CD4+ or CD8+ T cells sorted from blood, taken in a trial of the OX40 agonist ivuxolimab. All receptors derive from an adult with an advanced solid tumor such as melanoma, head and neck, liver or kidney cancer. Both conserved end residues are part of each CDR3. The D gene is left open where the match is weak.

CDR3	V	J	D
CASSATGGLASEQYF	TRBV9	TRBJ2-7	TRBD1
CASSSGTGRVAFF	TRBV5-1	TRBJ1-1	TRBD1
CASSLRLAGVPRYQETQYF	TRBV7-8	TRBJ2-5	TRBD2
CASSPRTAGGYEQYF	TRBV7-2	TRBJ2-7	TRBD2
CASSHGRTRNEKLFF	TRBV2	TRBJ1-4	-
CASRPFVVGGAFGANVLTF	TRBV27	TRBJ2-6	-
CASSEWGHEQYF	TRBV10-2	TRBJ2-7	-
CASSPTGNQETQYF	TRBV28	TRBJ2-5	TRBD1
CASSQGVLAGYQETQYF	TRBV5-1	TRBJ2-5	TRBD2
CASRTDRGRGAGNTIYF	TRBV7-9	TRBJ1-3	TRBD1
CASRGQAMNTEAFF	TRBV2	TRBJ1-1	TRBD1
CAISAGLSRELFF	TRBV10-3	TRBJ2-2	-
CASSPSGDTQYF	TRBV11-2	TRBJ2-3	-
CASREGASYADTQYF	TRBV6-1	TRBJ2-3	-
CASSFGGAVGNIQYF	TRBV27	TRBJ2-4	-
CASSLLLAGVDTQYF	TRBV7-6	TRBJ2-3	TRBD2
CASSPRNLAGGPSEEQYF	TRBV27	TRBJ2-7	TRBD2
CASSYSRLAGDTQYF	TRBV6-5	TRBJ2-3	TRBD2
CASSPPLRLAGGMGETQYF	TRBV11-2	TRBJ2-5	TRBD2
CASRPGTVNEKLFF	TRBV6-6	TRBJ1-4	TRBD1
CASMDHQATDTQYF	TRBV6-5	TRBJ2-3	-
CATSRETYLNTEAFF	TRBV15	TRBJ1-1	-
CASRPVAKPGETQYF	TRBV6-4	TRBJ2-5	-
CASSQGGGVYNEQFF	TRBV4-3	TRBJ2-1	-
CASSPFQGRDAEAFF	TRBV18	TRBJ1-1	-
CSVSSGLAEETQYF	TRBV29-1	TRBJ2-5	TRBD2
CASIGQGKTEAFF	TRBV10-2	TRBJ1-1	TRBD1
CASSKRQGLTDTQYF	TRBV6-1	TRBJ2-3	TRBD1
CASSYTDSDTQYF	TRBV6-5	TRBJ2-3	-
CASSPGTSGRRVYEQYF	TRBV18	-	TRBD2
CASSAAPGLAGSYEQYF	TRBV27	TRBJ2-7	TRBD2
CSVHHAGQYTEAFF	TRBV29-1	TRBJ1-1	-
CASSQVGSLSTEQYF	TRBV4-1	TRBJ2-7	-
CASSLSTSGSTGAKNIQYF	TRBV5-1	TRBJ2-4	TRBD2
CASSLIPGTGGSGEAFF	TRBV7-6	TRBJ1-1	TRBD1
CASSPSLAGGADTQYF	TRBV28	TRBJ2-3	TRBD2
CASSYPRRGGYMSFF	TRBV6-5	TRBJ1-1	-
CASSLGGGSPLHF	TRBV4-3	TRBJ1-6	-
CASSPRDNEQFF	TRBV18	TRBJ2-1	-
CSVAWAGGTEAFF	TRBV29-1	TRBJ1-1	-
CASSIADRVPYNEQFF	TRBV19	TRBJ2-1	TRBD1
CASSQMTNTEAFF	TRBV14	TRBJ1-1	-
CASISGTGTLGELFF	TRBV28	TRBJ2-2	TRBD1
CASSPGLARPSEQYF	TRBV7-2	TRBJ2-7	TRBD2
CASSLVGGGSGNTIYF	TRBV5-1	TRBJ1-3	-
CASSPGRTEGYTF	TRBV6-4	TRBJ1-2	-
CASSPTGQGYEQYF	TRBV6-5	TRBJ2-7	TRBD1
CASSLGSGRSNEQYF	TRBV7-8	TRBJ2-7	TRBD2
CASSLGRGSVTKNIQYF	TRBV7-2	TRBJ2-4	-
CASSEGLAYTGELFF	TRBV6-1	TRBJ2-2	-
CASSLEGRSYGYTF	TRBV5-8	TRBJ1-2	-